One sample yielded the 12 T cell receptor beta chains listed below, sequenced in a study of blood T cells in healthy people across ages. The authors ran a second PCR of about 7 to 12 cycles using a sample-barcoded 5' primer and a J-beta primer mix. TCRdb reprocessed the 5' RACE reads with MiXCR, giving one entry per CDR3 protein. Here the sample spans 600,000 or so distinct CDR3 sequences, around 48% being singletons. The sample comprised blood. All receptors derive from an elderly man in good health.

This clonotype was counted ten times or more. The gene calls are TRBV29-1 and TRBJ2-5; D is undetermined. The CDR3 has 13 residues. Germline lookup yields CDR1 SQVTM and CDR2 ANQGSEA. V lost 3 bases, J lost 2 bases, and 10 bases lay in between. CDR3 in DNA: TGCAGCGTTGAGCCAGTCGTACAAGAGACCCAGTACTTC. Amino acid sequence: CSVEPVVQETQYF.

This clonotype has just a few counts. The CDR3 sequence: CSVQPGGPKVPTQYF. CDR3 in DNA: TGCAGCGTTCAACCGGGTGGTCCCAAGGTACCTACGCAGTATTTT. The chain is built from TRBV29-1 and TRBJ2-3, with no clear D. V dropped 5 bases and J dropped 8 bases, with 23 bases sitting between them. The CDR3 runs to 15 residues. Germline loops: CDR1 SQVTM, CDR2 ANQGSEA.

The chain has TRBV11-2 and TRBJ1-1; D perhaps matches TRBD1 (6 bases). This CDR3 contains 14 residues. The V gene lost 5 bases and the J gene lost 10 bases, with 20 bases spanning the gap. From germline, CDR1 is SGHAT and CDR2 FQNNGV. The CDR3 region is CASSEAGGASGAFF. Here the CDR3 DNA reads TGTGCCAGCAGCGAAGCCGGGGGCGCATCAGGAGCTTTCTTT.

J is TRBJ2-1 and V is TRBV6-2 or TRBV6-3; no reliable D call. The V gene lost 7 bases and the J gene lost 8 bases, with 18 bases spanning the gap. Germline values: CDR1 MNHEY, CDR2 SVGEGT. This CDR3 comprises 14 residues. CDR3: CASNGPATVHEQFF. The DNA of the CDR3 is TGTGCCAGCAATGGACCTGCAACGGTCCATGAGCAGTTCTTC.

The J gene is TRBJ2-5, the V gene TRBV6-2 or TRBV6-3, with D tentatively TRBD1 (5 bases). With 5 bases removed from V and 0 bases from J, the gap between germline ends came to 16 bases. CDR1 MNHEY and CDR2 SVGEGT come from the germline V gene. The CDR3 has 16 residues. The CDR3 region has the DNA TGTGCCAGCAGTCATCGACAGAGACAGTACCAAGAGACCCAGTACTTC. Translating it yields CASSHRQRQYQETQYF.

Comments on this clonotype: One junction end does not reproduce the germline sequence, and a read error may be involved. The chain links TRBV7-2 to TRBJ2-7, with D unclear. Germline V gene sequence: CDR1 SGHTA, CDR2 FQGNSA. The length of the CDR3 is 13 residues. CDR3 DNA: TGTGCCGGCAGCTTAGAGGACGGATACGAGCAGTACTTC. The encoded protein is CAGSLEDGYEQYF.

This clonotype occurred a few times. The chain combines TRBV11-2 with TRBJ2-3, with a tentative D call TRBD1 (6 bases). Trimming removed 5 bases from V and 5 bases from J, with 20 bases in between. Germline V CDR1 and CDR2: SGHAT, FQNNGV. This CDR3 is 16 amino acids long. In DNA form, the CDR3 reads TGTGCCAGCAGCCGGCGAGGGACATCCCCAAGAGATACGCAGTATTTT. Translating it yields CASSRRGTSPRDTQYF.

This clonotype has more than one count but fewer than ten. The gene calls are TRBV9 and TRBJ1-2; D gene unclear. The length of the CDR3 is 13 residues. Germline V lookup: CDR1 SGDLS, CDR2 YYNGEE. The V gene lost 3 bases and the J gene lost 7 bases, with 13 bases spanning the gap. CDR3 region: CASSASRTLGYTF. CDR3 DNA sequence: TGTGCCAGCAGCGCCAGCCGAACTCTTGGCTACACCTTC.

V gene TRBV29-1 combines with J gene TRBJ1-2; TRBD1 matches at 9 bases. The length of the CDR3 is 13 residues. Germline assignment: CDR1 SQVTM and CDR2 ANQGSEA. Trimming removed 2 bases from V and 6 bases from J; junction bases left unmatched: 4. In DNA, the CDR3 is TGCAGCGTTGAAAGGGACAGGGCTCATGGCTACACCTTC. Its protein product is CSVERDRAHGYTF.

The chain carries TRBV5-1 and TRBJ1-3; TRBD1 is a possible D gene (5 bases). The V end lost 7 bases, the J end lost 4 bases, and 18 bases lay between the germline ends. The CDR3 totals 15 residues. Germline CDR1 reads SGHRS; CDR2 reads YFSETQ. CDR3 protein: CASGSAGPTGNTIYF. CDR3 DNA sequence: TGCGCCAGCGGGTCGGCGGGACCGACCGGAAACACCATATATTTT.

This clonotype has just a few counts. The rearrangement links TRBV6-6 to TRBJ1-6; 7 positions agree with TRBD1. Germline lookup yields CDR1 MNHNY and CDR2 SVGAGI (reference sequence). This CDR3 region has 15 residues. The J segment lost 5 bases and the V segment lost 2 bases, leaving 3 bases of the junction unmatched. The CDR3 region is CASSYAGTDNSPLHF. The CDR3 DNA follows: TGTGCCAGCAGTTACGCCGGGACAGATAATTCACCCCTCCACTTT.

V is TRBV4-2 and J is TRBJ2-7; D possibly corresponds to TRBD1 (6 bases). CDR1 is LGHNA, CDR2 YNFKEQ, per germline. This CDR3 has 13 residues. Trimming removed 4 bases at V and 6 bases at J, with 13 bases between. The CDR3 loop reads CASSLDRTCEQYF. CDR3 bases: TGTGCCAGCAGCCTGGACAGAACCTGCGAGCAGTACTTC.